The clone carrying this T cell receptor (beta chain) was detected only once. Libraries were prepared by immunoSEQ multiplex PCR; TCRdb keeps only in-frame clonotypes and omits some of them. Of some 2,100,000 clones in the sample, approximately 96% are singletons; the top ten hold about 0.13%. The record originates from a study of shared clonotypes between healthy human individuals. The CDR3 runs 14 residues. With 0 bases removed from V and 5 bases from J, the gap between germline ends came to 9 bases. Per the germline V gene, CDR1 is SGHTA and CDR2 is FQGNSA. The V call is TRBV7-2, the J call TRBJ2-3, with D maybe TRBD1 (5 bases). Specimen: naive CD4+ T cells sorted from blood. Stated subset: CD45RA+ positively selected. The sequence was collected from a young man in good health. The CDR3 is CASSLALGVDTQYF. The CDR3 nucleotides are TGTGCCAGCAGCTTAGCCCTAGGGGTAGATACGCAGTATTTT.